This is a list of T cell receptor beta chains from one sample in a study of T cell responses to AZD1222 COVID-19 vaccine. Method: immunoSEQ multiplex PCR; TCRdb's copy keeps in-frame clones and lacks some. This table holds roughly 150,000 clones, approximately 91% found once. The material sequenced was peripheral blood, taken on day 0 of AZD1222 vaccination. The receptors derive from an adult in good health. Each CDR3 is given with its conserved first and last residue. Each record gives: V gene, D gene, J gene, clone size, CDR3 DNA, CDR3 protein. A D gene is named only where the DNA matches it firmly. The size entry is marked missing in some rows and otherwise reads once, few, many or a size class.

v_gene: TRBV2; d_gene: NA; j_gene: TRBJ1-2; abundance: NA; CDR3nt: TGTGCCAGCAGTGGGCAGAGATCTAACTATGGCTACACCTTC; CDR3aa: CASSGQRSNYGYTF
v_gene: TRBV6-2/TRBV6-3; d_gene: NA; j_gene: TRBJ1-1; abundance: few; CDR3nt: TGTGCCAGCAGTTCCCCGAGGAGGACTGAAGCTTTCTTT; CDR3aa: CASSSPRRTEAFF
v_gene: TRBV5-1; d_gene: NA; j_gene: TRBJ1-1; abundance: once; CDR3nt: TGCGCCAGCAGCTTGGAACGGCTGAACACTGAAGCTTTCTTT; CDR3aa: CASSLERLNTEAFF
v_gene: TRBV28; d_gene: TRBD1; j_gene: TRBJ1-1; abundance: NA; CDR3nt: TGTGCCAGCAACCGACAGGGAAGGTCTGAAGCTTTCTTT; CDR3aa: CASNRQGRSEAFF
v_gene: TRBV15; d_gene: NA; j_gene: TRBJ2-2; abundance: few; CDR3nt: TGTGCCACCAGCAGAGATCCAACCGGGGAGCTGTTTTTT; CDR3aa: CATSRDPTGELFF
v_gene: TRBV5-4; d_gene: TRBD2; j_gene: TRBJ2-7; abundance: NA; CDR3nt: TGTGCCAGCAGCTTGGGAGGGACTAGCGGTGGCTCCTACGAGCAGTACTTC; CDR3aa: CASSLGGTSGGSYEQYF
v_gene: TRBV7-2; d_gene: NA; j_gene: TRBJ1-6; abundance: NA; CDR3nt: TGTGCCAGCAGCTCACAGACCGTCTCGTCACCCCTCCACTTT; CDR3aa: CASSSQTVSSPLHF
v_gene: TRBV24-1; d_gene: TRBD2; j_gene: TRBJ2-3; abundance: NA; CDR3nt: TGTGCCACCAGTCCGGGGGGAGGGAGGCGAAAAGAAGATACGCAGTATTTT; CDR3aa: CATSPGGGRRKEDTQYF
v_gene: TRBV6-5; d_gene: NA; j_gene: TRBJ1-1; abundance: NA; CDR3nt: TGTGCCAGCAGTCCGTACATGGGGGCTCACACTGAAGCTTTCTTT; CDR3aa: CASSPYMGAHTEAFF
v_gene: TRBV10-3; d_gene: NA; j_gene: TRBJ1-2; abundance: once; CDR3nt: TGTGCCATCAGTGAGTCTGGGAACTATGGCTACACCTTC; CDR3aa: CAISESGNYGYTF
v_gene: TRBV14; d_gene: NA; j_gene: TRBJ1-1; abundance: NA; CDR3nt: TGTGCCAGCAGCCAGGAACTAGGGAGAGAAGCTTTCTTT; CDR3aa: CASSQELGREAFF
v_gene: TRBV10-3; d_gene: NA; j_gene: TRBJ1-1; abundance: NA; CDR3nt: TGTGCCATCAGTGAGGGGGGGCTCACTGAAGCTTTCTTT; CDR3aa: CAISEGGLTEAFF
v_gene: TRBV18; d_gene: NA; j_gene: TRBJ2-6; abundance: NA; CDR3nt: TGTGCCAGCTCACCAGGGACCTCTGGGGCCAACGTCCTGACTTTC; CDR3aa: CASSPGTSGANVLTF
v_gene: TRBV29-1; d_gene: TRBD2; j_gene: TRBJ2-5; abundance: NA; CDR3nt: TGCAGCGCTCCCGGACTAGCGGGGTGGGAGACCCAGTACTTC; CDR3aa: CSAPGLAGWETQYF
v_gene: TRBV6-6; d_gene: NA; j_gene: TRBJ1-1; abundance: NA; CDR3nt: TGTGCCAGCAGTTACGGGTTCGACAGCCACACTGAAGCTTTCTTT; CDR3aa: CASSYGFDSHTEAFF
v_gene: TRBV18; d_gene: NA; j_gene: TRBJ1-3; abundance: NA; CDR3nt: TGTGCCAGCTCAGGGCAGGCTGGAAACACCATATATTTT; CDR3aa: CASSGQAGNTIYF
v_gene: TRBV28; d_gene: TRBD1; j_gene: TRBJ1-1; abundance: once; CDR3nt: TGTGCCAGCAAACGTCCCGGGACAGGGAACACTGAAGCTTTCTTT; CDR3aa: CASKRPGTGNTEAFF
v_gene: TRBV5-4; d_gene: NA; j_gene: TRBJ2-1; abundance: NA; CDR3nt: TGTGCCAGCAGCTCCTCTTCCGGGAGAACCCACAATGAGCAGTTCTTC; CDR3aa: CASSSSSGRTHNEQFF
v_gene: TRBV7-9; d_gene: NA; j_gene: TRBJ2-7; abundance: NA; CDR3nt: TGTGCCAGCAGCTTATTCCCCCCCCAGGACACCTCCTACGAGCAGTACTTC; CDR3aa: CASSLFPPQDTSYEQYF
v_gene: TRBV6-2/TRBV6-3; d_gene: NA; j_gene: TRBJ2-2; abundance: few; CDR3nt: TGTGCCAGCAGTTACTCAGGCAGCTTTACCGGGGAGCTGTTTTTT; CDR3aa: CASSYSGSFTGELFF
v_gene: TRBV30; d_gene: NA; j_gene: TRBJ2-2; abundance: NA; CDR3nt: TGTGCCTGGAGTGTGAAGAACACCGGGGAGCTGTTTTTT; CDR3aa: CAWSVKNTGELFF
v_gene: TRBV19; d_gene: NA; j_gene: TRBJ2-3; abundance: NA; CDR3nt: TGTGCCAGTACCTCATCCCGGGGGATCACAGATACGCAGTATTTT; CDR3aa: CASTSSRGITDTQYF
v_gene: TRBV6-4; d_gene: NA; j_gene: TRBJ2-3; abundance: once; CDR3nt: TGTGCCAGCAGTGACTCGTTAGGGAACACAGATACGCAGTATTTT; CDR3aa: CASSDSLGNTDTQYF
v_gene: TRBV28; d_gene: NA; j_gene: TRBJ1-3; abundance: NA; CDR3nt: TGTGCCAGCAGCCCCCATCGAGGGGCAGGGTTGTCCGGAAACACCATATATTTT; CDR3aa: CASSPHRGAGLSGNTIYF
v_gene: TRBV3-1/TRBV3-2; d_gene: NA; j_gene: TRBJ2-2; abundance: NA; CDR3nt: TGTGCCAGCAGCCGTTCCGGCAGAAACACCGGGGAGCTGTTTTTT; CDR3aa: CASSRSGRNTGELFF
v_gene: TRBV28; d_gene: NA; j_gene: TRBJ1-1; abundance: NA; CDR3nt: TGTGCCAGCAGTAGATCAATCAGAAGCAGGGAAGCCCCGGTGGCTGAAGCTTTCTTT; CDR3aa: CASSRSIRSREAPVAEAFF
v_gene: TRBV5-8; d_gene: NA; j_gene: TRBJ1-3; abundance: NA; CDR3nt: TGTGCCAGCAGCTTGGTACAGGGCAGCTCTGGAAACACCATATATTTT; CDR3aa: CASSLVQGSSGNTIYF
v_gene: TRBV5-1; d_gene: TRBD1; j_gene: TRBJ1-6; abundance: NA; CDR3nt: TGCGCCAGCAGTCCGGACAGGGGGGACTCCTATAATTCACCCCTCCACTTT; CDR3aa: CASSPDRGDSYNSPLHF
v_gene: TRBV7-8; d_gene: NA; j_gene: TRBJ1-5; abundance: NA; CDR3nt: TGTGCCAGCAGCGCGATGTGGGATCAGCCCCAGCATTTT; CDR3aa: CASSAMWDQPQHF
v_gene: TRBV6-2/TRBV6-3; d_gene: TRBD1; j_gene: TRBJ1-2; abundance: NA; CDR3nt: TGTGCCAGCAGTTACAATCGGCAGGGGGTACTCTATGGCTACACCTTC; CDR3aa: CASSYNRQGVLYGYTF
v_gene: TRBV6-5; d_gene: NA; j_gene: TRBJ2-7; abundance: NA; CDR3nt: TGTGCCAGCAGTCCTATACGGGGGTCCTACGAGCAGTACTTC; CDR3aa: CASSPIRGSYEQYF
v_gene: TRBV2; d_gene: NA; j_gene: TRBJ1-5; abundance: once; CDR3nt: TGTGCCAGCAGGATCCGGGACGACTCTAATCAGCCCCAGCATTTT; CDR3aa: CASRIRDDSNQPQHF
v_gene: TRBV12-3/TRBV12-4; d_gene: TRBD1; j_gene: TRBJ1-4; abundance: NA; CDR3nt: TGTGCCAGCAGTTTTGGACAGGGCAAGGTATTTTTT; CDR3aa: CASSFGQGKVFF
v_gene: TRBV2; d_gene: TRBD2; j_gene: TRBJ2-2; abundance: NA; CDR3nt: TGTGCCACTTCGGGGGGAGCTTACACCGGGGAGCTGTTTTTT; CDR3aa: CATSGGAYTGELFF
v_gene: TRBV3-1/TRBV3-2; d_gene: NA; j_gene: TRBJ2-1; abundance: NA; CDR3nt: TGTGCCAGCAGCCAATTCTCTCGAGGCAATGAGCAGTTCTTC; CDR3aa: CASSQFSRGNEQFF
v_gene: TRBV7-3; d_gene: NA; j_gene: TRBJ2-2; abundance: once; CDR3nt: TGTGCCAGCAGCCCAAGGGGGGCGAGCACCGGGGAGCTGTTTTTT; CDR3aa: CASSPRGASTGELFF
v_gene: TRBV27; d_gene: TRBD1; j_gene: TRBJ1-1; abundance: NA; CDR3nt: TGTGCCAGCAGTACACGGGACAGATTGAACACTGAAGCTTTCTTT; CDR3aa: CASSTRDRLNTEAFF
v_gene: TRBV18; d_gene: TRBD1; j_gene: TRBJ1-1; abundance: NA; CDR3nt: TGTGCCAGCTCACCCATTCCATTACAGGGGGCACGGGACACTGAAGCTTTCTTT; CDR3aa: CASSPIPLQGARDTEAFF
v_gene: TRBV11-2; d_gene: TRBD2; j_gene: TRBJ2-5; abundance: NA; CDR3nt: TGTGCCAGCAGCTTAGGGACTAGCGGGGGCCTGGGAGAGACCCAGTACTTC; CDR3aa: CASSLGTSGGLGETQYF
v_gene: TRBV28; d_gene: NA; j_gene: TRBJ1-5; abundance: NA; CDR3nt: TGTGCCAGCACCCCTTATCAGCCCCAGCATTTT; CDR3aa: CASTPYQPQHF
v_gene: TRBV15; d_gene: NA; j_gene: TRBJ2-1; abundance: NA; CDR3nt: TGTGCCACCGTTTTGGCTAGCGACTACAATGAGCAGTTCTTC; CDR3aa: CATVLASDYNEQFF
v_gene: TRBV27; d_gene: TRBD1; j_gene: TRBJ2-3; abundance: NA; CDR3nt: TGTGCCAGCAGCCCCGGACAGGGACCATTCACAGATACGCAGTATTTT; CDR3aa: CASSPGQGPFTDTQYF
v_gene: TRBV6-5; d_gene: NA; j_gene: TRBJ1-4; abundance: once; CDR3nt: TGTGCCAGCAGCGGGACCGTCGTACGTGAAAAACTGTTTTTT; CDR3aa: CASSGTVVREKLFF
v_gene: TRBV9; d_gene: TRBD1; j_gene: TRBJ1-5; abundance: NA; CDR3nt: TGTGCCAGCAGCGAGGGGGCGTCAGACCCCAATCAGCCCCAGCATTTT; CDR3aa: CASSEGASDPNQPQHF
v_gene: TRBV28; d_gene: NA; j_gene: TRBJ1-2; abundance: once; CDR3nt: TGTGCCAGCAGTACCTACTATGGCTACACCTTC; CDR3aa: CASSTYYGYTF
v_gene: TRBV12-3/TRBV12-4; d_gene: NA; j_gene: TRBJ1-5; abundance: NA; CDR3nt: TGTGCCAGCAGTTTGGGCCGGACCCATATGGATTTT; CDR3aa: CASSLGRTHMDF
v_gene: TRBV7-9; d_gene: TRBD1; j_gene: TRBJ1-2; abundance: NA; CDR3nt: TGTGCCAGCAGCTCCTTCCTTATCGGGACAGCTAACTATGGCTACACCTTC; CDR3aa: CASSSFLIGTANYGYTF
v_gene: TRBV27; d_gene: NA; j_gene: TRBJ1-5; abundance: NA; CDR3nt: TGTGCCAGCACCCAGCCCTTGGGCAGCAATCAGCCCCAGCATTTT; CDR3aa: CASTQPLGSNQPQHF
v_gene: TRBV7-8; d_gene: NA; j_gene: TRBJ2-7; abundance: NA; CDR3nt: TGTGCCAGCAGCTCCGCGCAGCCCTGGGTCGAGCAGTACTTC; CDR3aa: CASSSAQPWVEQYF
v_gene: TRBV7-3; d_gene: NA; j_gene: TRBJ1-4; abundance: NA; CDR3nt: TGTGCCAGCAGCTTGGGACATTCCCCAACTAATGAAAAACTGTTTTTT; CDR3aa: CASSLGHSPTNEKLFF
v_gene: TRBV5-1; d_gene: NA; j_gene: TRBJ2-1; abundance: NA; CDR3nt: TGCGCCAGCAGCTTGGAACCGAGTAGGGACAATGAGCAGTTCTTC; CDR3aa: CASSLEPSRDNEQFF
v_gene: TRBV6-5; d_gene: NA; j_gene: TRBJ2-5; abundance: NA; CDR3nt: TGTGCCAGCAGATCCCCAGGCGGCAGGGGTGAGACCCAGTACTTC; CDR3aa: CASRSPGGRGETQYF
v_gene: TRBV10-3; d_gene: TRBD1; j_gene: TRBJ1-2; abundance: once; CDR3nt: TGTGCCATCAGTCAAGGGACAGGGGATGGCTACACCTTC; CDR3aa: CAISQGTGDGYTF
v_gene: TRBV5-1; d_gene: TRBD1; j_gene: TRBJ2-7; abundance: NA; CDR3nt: TGCGCCAGCAGCCGGGACAGGGGCCACGAGCAGTACTTC; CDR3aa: CASSRDRGHEQYF
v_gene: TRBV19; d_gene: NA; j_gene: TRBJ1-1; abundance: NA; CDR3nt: TGTGCCAGTAGAACAACAGGGTCGAACACTGAAGCTTTCTTT; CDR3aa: CASRTTGSNTEAFF
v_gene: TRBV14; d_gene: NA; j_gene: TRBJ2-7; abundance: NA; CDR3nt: TGTGCCAGCAGCCAAGCGCAGGGCACCTCCTACGAGCAGTACTTC; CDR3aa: CASSQAQGTSYEQYF
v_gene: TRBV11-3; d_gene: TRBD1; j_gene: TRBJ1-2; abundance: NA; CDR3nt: TGTGCCAGCAGCCAGGGACAGGGAGGCTATGGCTACACCTTC; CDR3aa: CASSQGQGGYGYTF